A selection of T cell receptor beta chains follows, all from one sample in a study of response to subunit inactivated influenza vaccine. TCRdb processed the RT-PCR reads anew with MiXCR; each CDR3 protein has one entry. The data hold just over 300,000 distinct CDR3 sequences, with 21% observed a single time. Sequenced here: PBMCs from blood, sampled roughly 20 months after vaccination. Receptors were obtained from a man between 50 and 69 years old who received an inactivated influenza vaccine. Both conserved end residues are part of each CDR3. The order of the fields is J gene, clone size, V gene, D gene, CDR3 protein, CDR3 DNA. The D gene is left open where the match is weak. Where a row states a size, it is once, few, many or the class of an expanded clone; other rows omit it.

TRBJ1-2	few	TRBV30	NA	CAWSVPSPDYGYTF	TGTGCCTGGAGTGTCCCTAGTCCCGACTATGGCTACACCTTC
TRBJ2-5	few	TRBV28	NA	CASSLRQIQETQYF	TGTGCCAGCAGTTTACGACAGATACAAGAGACCCAGTACTTC
TRBJ2-3	few	TRBV5-1	TRBD2	CASSLVRGSTDTQYF	TGCGCCAGCAGCTTAGTGCGGGGGAGCACAGATACGCAGTATTTT
TRBJ1-2	few	TRBV20-1	TRBD1	CSARVNGPTGATNYGYTF	TGCAGTGCTAGAGTTAATGGCCCGACAGGGGCCACTAACTATGGCTACACCTTC
TRBJ1-2	many	TRBV12-3/TRBV12-4	NA	CASSSGGGHGYTF	TGTGCCTCCTCTTCGGGGGGCGGTCATGGCTACACCTTC
TRBJ2-1	few	TRBV7-9	TRBD2	CASRKGLAGYNEQFF	TGTGCCAGCAGGAAGGGACTAGCGGGCTACAATGAGCAGTTCTTC
TRBJ2-1	NA	TRBV4-1	TRBD2	CASSHATSHSYNEQFF	TGCGCCAGCAGCCACGCGACTAGCCACTCCTACAATGAGCAGTTCTTC
TRBJ1-1	few	TRBV7-6	NA	CASITPGRGGRGPEAFF	TGTGCCAGCATCACACCGGGACGGGGCGGCCGAGGGCCTGAAGCTTTCTTT
TRBJ2-3	NA	TRBV12-3/TRBV12-4	TRBD2	CATGTSVTDTQYF	TGTGCCACCGGGACTAGCGTCACAGATACGCAGTATTTT
TRBJ2-7	NA	TRBV5-1	NA	CASSLTGRGAAEQYF	TGCGCCAGCAGCTTGACGGGCAGGGGAGCAGCCGAGCAGTACTTC
TRBJ2-1	NA	TRBV5-5	NA	CASSPEGSRINEQFF	TGTGCCAGCAGCCCGGAGGGAAGTAGAATCAATGAGCAGTTCTTC
TRBJ2-3	once	TRBV11-2	TRBD2	CASSSSSGGAWDTQYF	TGTGCCAGCAGCTCCTCTAGCGGGGGGGCCTGGGATACGCAGTATTTT
TRBJ2-1	few	TRBV6-2/TRBV6-3	NA	CASRDGPYNEQFF	TGTGCCAGCAGGGACGGGCCCTACAATGAGCAGTTCTTC
TRBJ2-5	NA	TRBV7-9	NA	CASSRMNGWQETQYF	TGTGCCAGCAGCCGAATGAACGGTTGGCAAGAGACCCAGTACTTC
TRBJ1-4	NA	TRBV20-1	NA	CSARANEKLFF	TGCAGTGCTAGGGCTAATGAAAAACTGTTTTTT
TRBJ2-7	NA	TRBV7-9	TRBD1	CASSRTGNEQYF	TGTGCCAGCAGCCGGACAGGGAACGAGCAGTACTTC
TRBJ1-6	few	TRBV18	TRBD1	CASSPWTGGDSPLHF	TGTGCCAGCTCACCGTGGACAGGGGGAGATTCACCCCTCCACTTT
TRBJ1-5	few	TRBV30	NA	CAWSALTGRQPQHF	TGTGCCTGGAGTGCCCTCACAGGGAGGCAGCCCCAGCATTTT
TRBJ2-5	NA	TRBV3-1	NA	CASSQVLLTHGKETQYF	TGTGCCAGCAGCCAAGTACTATTAACACACGGGAAGGAGACCCAGTACTTC
TRBJ2-7	NA	TRBV5-1	TRBD2	CASSLASSGMVYEQYF	TGCGCCAGCAGCTTGGCCTCTAGCGGGATGGTTTACGAGCAGTACTTC
TRBJ1-5	NA	TRBV6-2/TRBV6-3	NA	CASCVGRLNQAQHF	TGTGCCAGCTGCGTGGGACGGCTGAATCAGGCCCAGCATTTT
TRBJ1-1	few	TRBV20-1	NA	CSARGTTYSGAFF	TGCAGTGCTAGAGGGACAACATACTCGGGAGCTTTCTTT
TRBJ1-2	few	TRBV27	TRBD1	CASSLTGGLGYTF	TGTGCCAGCAGTTTAACAGGGGGTCTTGGCTACACCTTC
TRBJ2-1	many	TRBV10-3	TRBD1	CAISEWQGADNEQFF	TGTGCCATCAGTGAGTGGCAGGGGGCGGACAATGAGCAGTTCTTC
TRBJ2-5	NA	TRBV7-6	NA	CASSLGTALQTQYF	TGTGCCAGCAGCTTAGGGACAGCTCTTCAGACCCAGTACTTC
TRBJ2-7	NA	TRBV19	NA	CASSIKGTYEQYF	TGTGCCAGTAGTATCAAGGGAACCTACGAGCAGTACTTC
TRBJ2-2	NA	TRBV5-1	NA	CASSRALLRDGTGELFF	TGCGCCAGCAGCCGGGCTCTACTAAGGGACGGAACCGGGGAGCTGTTTTTT
TRBJ1-5	few	TRBV12-3/TRBV12-4	NA	CASSPGQASNQPQHF	TGTGCCAGCAGCCCCGGCCAGGCTTCCAATCAGCCCCAGCATTTT
TRBJ1-1	NA	TRBV7-2	NA	CASSLAGTSNTEAFF	TGTGCCAGCAGCTTAGCCGGGACGTCGAACACTGAAGCTTTCTTT
TRBJ2-7	NA	TRBV3-1	TRBD1	CASSRTGTGGHEQYF	TGTGCCAGCAGCCGCACCGGGACAGGGGGCCACGAGCAGTACTTC
TRBJ2-7	few	TRBV6-2/TRBV6-3	NA	CASSFRGLFLREQYF	TGTGCCAGCAGTTTCAGGGGACTATTCCTCCGGGAGCAGTACTTC
TRBJ2-2	few	TRBV4-2	NA	CASSQVSFGGELFF	TGTGCCAGCAGCCAAGTTTCTTTCGGAGGGGAGCTGTTTTTT
TRBJ2-5	NA	TRBV11-2	TRBD1	CASSLGQGNQWAQYF	TGTGCCAGCAGCTTGGGACAGGGTAACCAGTGGGCCCAGTACTTC
TRBJ1-2	few	TRBV28	TRBD1	CASSLESGGRIGYTF	TGTGCCAGCAGTTTAGAGTCAGGGGGCCGAATAGGCTACACCTTC
TRBJ1-6	NA	TRBV6-1	TRBD1	CASRGQGNNSPLHF	TGTGCCAGCAGGGGACAGGGGAACAATTCACCCCTCCACTTT
TRBJ1-2	NA	TRBV5-1	NA	CASSLGPATTLYGYTF	TGCGCCAGCAGCTTGGGTCCGGCGACGACCCTCTATGGCTACACCTTC
TRBJ1-2	NA	TRBV12-3/TRBV12-4	NA	CASSLFEGNYGYTF	TGTGCCAGCAGTTTATTCGAGGGGAACTATGGCTACACCTTC
TRBJ1-6	many	TRBV7-2	NA	CASSFSPFRGGNSPLHF	TGTGCCAGCAGCTTCAGTCCTTTTCGGGGCGGTAATTCACCCCTCCACTTT
TRBJ2-7	few	TRBV5-1	TRBD2	CASSGQSGVYEQYF	TGCGCCAGCAGCGGACAAAGCGGGGTCTACGAGCAGTACTTC
TRBJ2-5	many	TRBV12-3/TRBV12-4	NA	CASSFGETQYF	TGTGCCAGCAGTTTCGGTGAGACCCAGTACTTC
TRBJ2-3	NA	TRBV20-1	NA	CSARDPQVATQYF	TGCAGTGCTAGAGACCCCCAGGTCGCTACGCAGTATTTT
TRBJ2-3	few	TRBV11-1	NA	CASSSLRGASTDTQYF	TGTGCCAGCAGCTCGCTGAGGGGGGCAAGCACAGATACGCAGTATTTT
TRBJ1-2	few	TRBV4-1	TRBD1	CASSQSEWTGDYTF	TGCGCCAGCAGCCAATCAGAGTGGACAGGCGACTACACCTTC